This TCR beta chain was captured in a study of metastatic and nonmetastatic thyroid tumors (TCRdb year 2020). In the study overall: The researchers compared repertoires between peripheral blood samples and tumor or nodule tissue samples from patients with malignant or benign thyroid disease. Broader findings and caveats from the paper: In both blood and tumor samples, malignant tumors were reported to have significantly higher TCR beta diversity than benign nodules.

Before undergoing thyroid surgery, none of the patients had been given any kind of treatment. Using T-cell receptor beta sequencing, the researchers looked back retrospectively at clinical samples from patients, gathered between about 2012 and 2018. The CDR3 has 14 amino acids, counting the end cysteine and phenylalanine. Just CDR3 DNA is preserved here, 42 bases in frame from base 1. V gives up 3 bases and J gives up 2 bases, and the segment between their germline ends measures 7 bases. As concerns this clone: Its cognate antigen has yet to be identified. Per-base qualities were not stored, and no clone one base away is much larger.

Library preparation employed PCR. Sequencing was performed on an Illumina HiSeq 4000. High-throughput sequencing was used to profile the CDR3 region of the TCR beta-chain in every patient. As for the authors' bioinformatics: A classifier to discriminate distant-metastatic papillary thyroid cancer patients was built from CDR3 differences across clinicopathological groups. To measure repertoire diversity the researchers used the Shannon index, while the Morisita-Horn index served to gauge how similar the tumor and blood repertoires were. The raw public reads went through TCRdb reprocessing: fastp at Q25, MiXCR clone calling, in-frame beta chains kept. These V and J calls derive from TCRdb rather than the authors' analysis. Recorded for this sample are 30,000 to 35,000 clones; about 33% of them occurred a single time. The ten biggest clones cover approximately 16% of the sample.

This clonotype was sampled from a female donor with papillary thyroid cancer or a benign thyroid nodule (not recorded which). Some clones in this sample may be carry-over from other donors' samples. The chain employs TRBV12-3 or TRBV12-4 and TRBJ2-2; no D segment can be confidently identified. The specimen was tumor tissue. The DNA sequence is given as TGTGCCAGCAGTTTTAGGACCAACACCGGGGAGCTGTTTTTT. Its translation reads: CASSFRTNTGELFF.